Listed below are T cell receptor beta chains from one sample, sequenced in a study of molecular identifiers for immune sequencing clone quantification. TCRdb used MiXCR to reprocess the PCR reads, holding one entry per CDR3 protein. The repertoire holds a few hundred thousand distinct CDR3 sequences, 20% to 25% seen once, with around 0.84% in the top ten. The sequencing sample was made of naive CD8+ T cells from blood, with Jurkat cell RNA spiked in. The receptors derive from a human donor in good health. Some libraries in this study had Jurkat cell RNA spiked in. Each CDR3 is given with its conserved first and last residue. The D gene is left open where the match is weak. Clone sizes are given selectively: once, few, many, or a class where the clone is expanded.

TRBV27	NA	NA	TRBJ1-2	CASSFLGGLHGYTF	TGTGCCAGCAGTTTTCTTGGGGGCTTACATGGCTACACCTTC
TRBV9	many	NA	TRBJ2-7	CASSLDWGDGNEQYF	TGTGCCAGCAGCCTCGACTGGGGGGACGGCAACGAGCAGTACTTC
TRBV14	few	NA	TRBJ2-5	CASSRERTQETQYF	TGTGCCAGCAGCCGTGAGCGGACCCAAGAGACCCAGTACTTC
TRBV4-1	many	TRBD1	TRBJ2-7	CASSQDGTGIYEQYF	TGCGCCAGCAGCCAAGATGGGACAGGGATATACGAGCAGTACTTC
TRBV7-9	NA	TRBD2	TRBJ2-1	CASSYGLAGGPYGEQFF	TGTGCCAGCAGCTACGGACTAGCGGGAGGGCCTTACGGTGAGCAGTTCTTC
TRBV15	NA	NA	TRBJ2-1	CATSRDRGRYNEQFF	TGTGCCACCAGCAGAGATCGGGGACGATACAATGAGCAGTTCTTC
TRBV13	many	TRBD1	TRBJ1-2	CASSPRQGNYGYTF	TGTGCCAGCAGCCCTCGACAGGGTAACTATGGCTACACCTTC
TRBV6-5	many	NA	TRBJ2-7	CASIGGLGEQYF	TGTGCCAGCATCGGGGGCCTCGGCGAGCAGTACTTC
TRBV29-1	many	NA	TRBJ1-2	CSVEERRRYGYTF	TGCAGCGTTGAAGAGAGAAGGCGGTATGGCTACACCTTC
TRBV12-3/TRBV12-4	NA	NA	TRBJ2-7	CASSLRLNPHEQYF	TGTGCCAGCAGTTTAAGACTGAACCCCCACGAGCAGTACTTC
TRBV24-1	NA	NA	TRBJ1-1	CATSDSGASEAFF	TGTGCCACCAGTGATTCAGGGGCTAGTGAAGCTTTCTTT
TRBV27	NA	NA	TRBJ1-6	CASSLDPRGGSYNSPLHF	TGTGCCAGCAGTCTTGATCCCCGCGGGGGCTCCTATAATTCACCCCTCCACTTT
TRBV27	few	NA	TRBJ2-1	CASSLLGESYNEQFF	TGTGCCAGCAGTTTACTGGGCGAGTCCTACAATGAGCAGTTCTTC
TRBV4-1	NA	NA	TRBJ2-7	CASSQFGAEEFYEQYF	TGCGCCAGCAGCCAATTCGGGGCGGAAGAATTCTACGAGCAGTACTTC
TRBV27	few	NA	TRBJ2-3	CASSLSSANTDTQYF	TGTGCCAGCAGTTTATCGTCGGCAAACACAGATACGCAGTATTTT
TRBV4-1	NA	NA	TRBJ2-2	CASSQDVLNTGELFF	TGCGCCAGCAGCCAAGATGTACTTAACACCGGGGAGCTGTTTTTT
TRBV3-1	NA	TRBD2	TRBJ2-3	CASSQDDIAGGGLFGQYF	TGTGCCAGCAGCCAAGACGATATAGCGGGAGGGGGTCTATTTGGGCAGTATTTT
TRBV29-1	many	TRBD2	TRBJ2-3	CSVDGGVADTQYF	TGCAGCGTTGACGGGGGGGTAGCAGATACGCAGTATTTT
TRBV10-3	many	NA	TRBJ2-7	CAISDRDPAEQYF	TGTGCCATCAGTGATCGGGACCCGGCCGAGCAGTACTTC
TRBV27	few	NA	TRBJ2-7	CASKGGGNSYEQYF	TGTGCCAGCAAAGGTGGAGGGAATTCCTACGAGCAGTACTTC
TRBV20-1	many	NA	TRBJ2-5	CSARDSSGDLNKETQYF	TGCAGTGCTAGAGATAGCAGCGGAGACCTCAATAAAGAGACCCAGTACTTC
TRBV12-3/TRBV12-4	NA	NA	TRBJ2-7	CACTLPDRDPSYEQYF	TGTGCCTGCACCCTCCCCGATAGGGACCCCTCCTACGAGCAGTACTTC
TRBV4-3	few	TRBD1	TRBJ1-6	CASSQELAGTGGLGGNSPLHF	TGCGCCAGCAGCCAAGAACTCGCCGGGACAGGGGGCCTTGGGGGGAATTCACCCCTCCACTTT
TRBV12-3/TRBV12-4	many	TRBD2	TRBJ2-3	CASSATSGRTSNTQYF	TGTGCCAGCAGTGCAACTAGCGGGAGAACTTCAAATACGCAGTATTTT
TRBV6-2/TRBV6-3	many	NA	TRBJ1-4	CASSYHWVEGFFF	TGTGCCAGCAGTTATCACTGGGTTGAAGGTTTCTTTTTT
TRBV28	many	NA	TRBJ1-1	CASSLRQSNTEAFF	TGTGCCAGCAGTTTAAGACAATCGAACACTGAAGCTTTCTTT